In this sample, the clone carrying this T cell receptor beta chain turned up a few times. Its target is unknown. The data derive from a study of T cell repertoires in cytomegalovirus infection. Study-wide background: In public TCR beta signatures, there were indications of both CMV infection and matching HLA type. General observations from the study: HLA-C-restricted, CMV-specific TCR beta clonotypes were dominant ex vivo. Accumulated public TCR beta family frequency recognized individuals carrying CMV together with the relevant HLA.

TCRdb processed the reads anew with MiXCR; each CDR3 protein has one entry. The repertoire holds 500,000 to 600,000 distinct CDR3 sequences, with approximately 15% as singletons. This clonotype was sampled from a human donor in good health (CMV status not recorded). Some clones in this sample may be carry-over from other donors' samples. The sequenced sample consisted of CD8+ T cells from PBMCs.

CDR3: CSARPRTRSFEQFF. The CDR3 bases are TGCAGTGCTAGACCTCGGACTAGAAGCTTTGAGCAGTTCTTC. V is TRBV20-1 and J is TRBJ2-1; 7 bases are a match to TRBD2. Germline CDR1 reads DFQATT; CDR2 reads SNEGSKA (reference sequence). This CDR3 has 14 amino acids. The V gene end was trimmed by 2 bases and the J gene end by 9 bases; junction bases not matched to a gene: 10.